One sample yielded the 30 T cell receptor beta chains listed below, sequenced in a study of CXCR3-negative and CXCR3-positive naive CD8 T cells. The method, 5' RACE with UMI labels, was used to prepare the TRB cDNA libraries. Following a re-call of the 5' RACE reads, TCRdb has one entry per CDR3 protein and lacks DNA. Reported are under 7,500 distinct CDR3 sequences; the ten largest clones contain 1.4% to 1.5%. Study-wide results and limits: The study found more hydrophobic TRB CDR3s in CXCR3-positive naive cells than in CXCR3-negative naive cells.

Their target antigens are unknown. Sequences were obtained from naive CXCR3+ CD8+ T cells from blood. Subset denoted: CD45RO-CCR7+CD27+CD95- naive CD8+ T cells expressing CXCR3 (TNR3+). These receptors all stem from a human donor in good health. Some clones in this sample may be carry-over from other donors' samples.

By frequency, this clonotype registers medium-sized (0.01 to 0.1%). The CDR3 region is CSAWSGDEAFF. The V gene is TRBV20-1, the J gene TRBJ1-1. CDR1 and CDR2 (germline): DFQATT, SNEGSKA (reference sequence). The CDR3 consists of 11 residues.

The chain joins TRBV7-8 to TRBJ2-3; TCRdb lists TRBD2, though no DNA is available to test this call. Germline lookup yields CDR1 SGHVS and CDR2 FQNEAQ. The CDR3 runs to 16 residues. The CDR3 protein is CASSLEREALADTQYF.

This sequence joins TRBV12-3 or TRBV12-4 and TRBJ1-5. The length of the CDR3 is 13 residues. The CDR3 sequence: CASKAWGNQPQHF.

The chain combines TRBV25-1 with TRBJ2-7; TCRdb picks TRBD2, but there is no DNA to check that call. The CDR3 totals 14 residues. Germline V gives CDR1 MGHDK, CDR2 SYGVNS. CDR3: CASSEGSGPYEQYF.

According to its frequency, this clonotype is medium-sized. Here the CDR3 reads CASSYGVRDRDLKLFF. The gene calls are TRBV6-6 and TRBJ1-4; there is no DNA to check the TCRdb D call of TRBD1. The V gene's germline CDR1 is MNHNY and CDR2 SVGAGI (reference sequence). The CDR3 contains 16 residues.

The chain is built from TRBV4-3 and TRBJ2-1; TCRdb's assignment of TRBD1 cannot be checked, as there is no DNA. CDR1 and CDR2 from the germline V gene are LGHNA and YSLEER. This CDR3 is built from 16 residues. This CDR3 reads CASSQDTGGGYNEQFF.

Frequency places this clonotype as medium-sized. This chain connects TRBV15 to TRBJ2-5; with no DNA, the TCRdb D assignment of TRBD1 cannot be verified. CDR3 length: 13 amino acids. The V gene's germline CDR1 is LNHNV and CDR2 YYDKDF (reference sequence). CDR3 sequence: CATSRPKGETQYF.

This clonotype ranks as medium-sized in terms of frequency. The CDR3 is CAISEERGLGYNEQFF. This chain uses TRBV10-3 with TRBJ2-1; TCRdb's assignment of TRBD2 cannot be checked, as there is no DNA. Germline V gene data show CDR1 as ENHRY and CDR2 as SYGVKD. This CDR3 spans 16 amino acids.

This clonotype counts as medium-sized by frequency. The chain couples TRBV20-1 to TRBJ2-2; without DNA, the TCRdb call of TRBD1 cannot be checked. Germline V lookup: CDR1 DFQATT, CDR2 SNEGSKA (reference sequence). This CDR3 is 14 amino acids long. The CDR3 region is CSARPLGGTGELFF.

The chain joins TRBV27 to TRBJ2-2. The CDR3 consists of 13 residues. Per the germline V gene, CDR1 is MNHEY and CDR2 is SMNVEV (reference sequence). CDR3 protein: CASSYSVSGELFF.

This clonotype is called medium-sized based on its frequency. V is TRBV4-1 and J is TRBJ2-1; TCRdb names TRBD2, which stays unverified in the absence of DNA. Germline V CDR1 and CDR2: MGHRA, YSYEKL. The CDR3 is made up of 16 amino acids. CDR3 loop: CASSLRGTSGLNEQFF.

CDR3 residues: CASSSGAGAGHDEQYF. The V gene is TRBV11-2, the J gene TRBJ2-7; lacking DNA, the TRBD2 call made by TCRdb goes unchecked. The CDR3 is made up of 16 amino acids. The germline CDR1 and CDR2 sequences are SGHAT and FQNNGV.

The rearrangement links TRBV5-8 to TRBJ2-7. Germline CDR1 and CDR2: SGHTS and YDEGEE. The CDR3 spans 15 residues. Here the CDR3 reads CASSLLIGEVGEQYF.

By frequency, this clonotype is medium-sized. The CDR3 loop is CASSLVPSGNYEQYF. The rearrangement joins TRBV7-2 to TRBJ2-7; TCRdb gives TRBD2 as the D gene, but with no DNA this cannot be confirmed. The CDR3 is 15 residues long. Germline V gene data show CDR1 as SGHTA and CDR2 as FQGNSA.

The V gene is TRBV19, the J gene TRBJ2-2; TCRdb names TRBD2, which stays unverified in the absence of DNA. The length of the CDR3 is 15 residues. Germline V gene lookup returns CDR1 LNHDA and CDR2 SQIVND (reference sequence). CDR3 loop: CASSELAGHTGELFF.

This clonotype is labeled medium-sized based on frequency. CDR3 region: CSAIPVPGTEAFF. This chain connects TRBV20-1 to TRBJ1-1; no DNA is available, so the TRBD1 call from TCRdb remains unchecked. Germline values: CDR1 DFQATT, CDR2 SNEGSKA (reference sequence). The CDR3 sequence is 13 residues long.

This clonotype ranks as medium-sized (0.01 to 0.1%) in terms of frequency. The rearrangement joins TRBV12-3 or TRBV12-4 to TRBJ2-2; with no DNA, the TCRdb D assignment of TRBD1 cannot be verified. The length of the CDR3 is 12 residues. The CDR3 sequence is CAIDRVTGELFF.

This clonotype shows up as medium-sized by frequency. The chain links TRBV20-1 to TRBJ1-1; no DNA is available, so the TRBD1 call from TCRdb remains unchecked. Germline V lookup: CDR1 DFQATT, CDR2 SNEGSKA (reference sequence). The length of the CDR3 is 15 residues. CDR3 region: CSARDRPDSNTEAFF.

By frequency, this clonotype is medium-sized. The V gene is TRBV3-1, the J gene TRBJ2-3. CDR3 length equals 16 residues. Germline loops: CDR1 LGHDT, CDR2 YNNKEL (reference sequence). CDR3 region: CASSQDGADVTDTQYF.

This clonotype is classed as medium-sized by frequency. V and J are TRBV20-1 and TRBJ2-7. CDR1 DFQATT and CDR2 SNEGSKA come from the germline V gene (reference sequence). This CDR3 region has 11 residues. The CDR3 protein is CSAEGAYEQYF.

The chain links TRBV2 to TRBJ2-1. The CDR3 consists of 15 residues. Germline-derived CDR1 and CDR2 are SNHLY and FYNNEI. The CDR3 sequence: CASSQLRIVGNEQFF.

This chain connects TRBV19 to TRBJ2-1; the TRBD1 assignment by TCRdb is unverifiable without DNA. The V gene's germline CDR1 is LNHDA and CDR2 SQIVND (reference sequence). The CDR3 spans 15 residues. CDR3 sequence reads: CASSSGQGNYNEQFF.

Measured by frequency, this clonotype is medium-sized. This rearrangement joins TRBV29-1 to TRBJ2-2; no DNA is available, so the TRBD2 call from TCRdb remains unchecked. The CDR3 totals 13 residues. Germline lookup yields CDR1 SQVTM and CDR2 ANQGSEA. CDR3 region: CSVRGGEAGELFF.

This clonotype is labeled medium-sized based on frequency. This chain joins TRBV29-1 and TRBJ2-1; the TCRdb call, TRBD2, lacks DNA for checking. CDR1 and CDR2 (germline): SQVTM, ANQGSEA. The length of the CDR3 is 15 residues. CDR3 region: CSVELAGTIYNEQFF.

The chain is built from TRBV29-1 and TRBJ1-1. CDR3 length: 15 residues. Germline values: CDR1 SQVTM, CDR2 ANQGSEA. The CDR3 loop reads CSVEPQQGPNTEAFF.

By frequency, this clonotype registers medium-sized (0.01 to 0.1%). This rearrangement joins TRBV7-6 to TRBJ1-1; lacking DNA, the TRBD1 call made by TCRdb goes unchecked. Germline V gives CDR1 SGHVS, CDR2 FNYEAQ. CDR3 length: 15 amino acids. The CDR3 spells CASSLGPGVNTEAFF.

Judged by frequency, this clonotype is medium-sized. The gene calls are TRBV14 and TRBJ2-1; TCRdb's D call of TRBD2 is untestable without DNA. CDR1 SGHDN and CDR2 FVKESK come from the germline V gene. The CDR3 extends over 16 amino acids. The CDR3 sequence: CASSPWTSGIYNEQFF.

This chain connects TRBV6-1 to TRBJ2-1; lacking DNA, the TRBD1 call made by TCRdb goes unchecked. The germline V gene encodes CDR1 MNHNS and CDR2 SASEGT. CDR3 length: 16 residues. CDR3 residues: CASSEEAPGLGNEQFF.

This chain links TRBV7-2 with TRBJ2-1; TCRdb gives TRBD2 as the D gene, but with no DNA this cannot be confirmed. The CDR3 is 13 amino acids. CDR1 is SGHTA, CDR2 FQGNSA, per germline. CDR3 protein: CASILAGEHEQFF.

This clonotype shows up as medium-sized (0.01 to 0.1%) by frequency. CDR3 region: CASGGGLDYGYTF. V is TRBV12-5 and J is TRBJ1-2. The CDR3 runs 13 residues. Germline CDR1 and CDR2: LGHNT and FRNRAP.